These 9 T cell receptor beta chains came from one sample sequenced in a study of CD8 T cells in ankylosing spondylitis. MiXCR, applied by TCRdb to the 5' RACE reads, yields one record per CDR3 protein. The sample yields around 300,000 distinct CDR3 sequences, 20% seen once. The sequencing sample was made of blood, either unsorted or a sorted T cell fraction (not recorded which). Source of these receptors: a female donor with ankylosing spondylitis or in good health (not recorded which).

This clonotype was seen more than once but under ten times. The chain links TRBV28 to TRBJ2-4; D possibly matches TRBD1 or TRBD2 (5 bases each). The CDR3 spans 15 residues. V was cut by 2 bases and J by 1 base, with 9 bases left in between. The germline CDR1 and CDR2 sequences are MDHEN and SYDVKM. The CDR3 nucleotides are TGTGCCAGCAGTTTAGGGGGAGTCGCCAAAAACATTCAGTACTTC. Translated, it gives CASSLGGVAKNIQYF.

The chain combines TRBV28 with TRBJ1-1; D call uncertain. The CDR3 runs to 13 residues. Germline V gene sequence: CDR1 MDHEN, CDR2 SYDVKM. Trimming took 8 bases from V and 4 from J, leaving 14 bases between them. CDR3 in DNA: TGTGCCAGCCGCTGGCGGGATTCCACTGAAGCTTTCTTT. Residues: CASRWRDSTEAFF.

The V gene is TRBV12-3 or TRBV12-4, the J gene TRBJ1-2; perhaps TRBD1 as D (6 bases). Trimming stripped 6 bases from V and 4 bases from J, with 15 bases between. The CDR3 contains 14 residues. As DNA, the CDR3 is TGTGCCAGCAGCGATGACAGGCAGGGCTATGGCTACACCTTC. This codes for CASSDDRQGYGYTF.

There are a few counts of this clonotype. V usage is TRBV7-7 and J usage is TRBJ2-7; no firm D call. V shed 4 bases and J shed 7 bases, with 14 bases lying between them. The V gene's germline CDR1 is SSHAT and CDR2 FNYEAQ (reference sequence). The CDR3 runs to 13 residues. The DNA for the CDR3 is TGTGCCAGCAGCTCGGACCGGGTCGGTGAGCAGTACTTC. Translated: CASSSDRVGEQYF.

The CDR3 sequence: CSSPGGRAGGEQFF. The CDR3 DNA follows: TGCAGTTCCCCCGGTGGGAGGGCCGGCGGTGAGCAGTTCTTC. The chain recombines TRBV20-1 with TRBJ2-1; TRBD2 aligns across 7 bases. The CDR3 sequence is 14 residues long. V lost 8 bases to trimming and J lost 9 bases; unmatched junction nucleotides: 16. Germline V CDR1 and CDR2: DFQATT, SNEGSKA (reference sequence).

This clonotype was counted ten times or more. This chain uses TRBV29-1 with TRBJ2-5; TRBD2 is a possible D gene (6 bases). Trimming stripped 6 bases from V and 7 bases from J, with 15 bases between. This CDR3 has 12 amino acids. From germline, CDR1 is SQVTM and CDR2 ANQGSEA. For the CDR3, the DNA is TGCAGCGTCCGTGGTCCGCGGGGGACCCAGTACTTC. It is translated as CSVRGPRGTQYF.

The rearrangement links TRBV12-3 or TRBV12-4 to TRBJ2-7, with a tentative D call TRBD2 (5 bases). The V end was cut by 5 bases, the J end by 0 bases, with 11 bases between. The CDR3 length is 14 residues. CDR3: CASSKKDFSYEQYF. The DNA of the CDR3 is TGTGCCAGCAGTAAAAAGGACTTCTCCTACGAGCAGTACTTC.

This clonotype was seen many times. The V gene is TRBV9, the J gene TRBJ1-3; the match to TRBD1 covers 7 bases. With 4 bases clipped from V and 2 bases from J, the junction kept 6 bases outside the gene matches. Germline values: CDR1 SGDLS, CDR2 YYNGEE. The CDR3 loop spans 15 amino acids. CDR3 bases: TGTGCCAGCAGCTCCCTGACAGGGACTGGAAACACCATATATTTT. Residues: CASSSLTGTGNTIYF. The full variable domain, completed using reference TRBV9 and TRBJ1-3, is DSGVTQTPKHLITATGQRVTLRCSPRSGDLSVYWYQQSLDQGLQFLIQYYNGEERAKGNILERFSAQQFPDLHSELNLSSLELGDSALYFCASSSLTGTGNTIYFGEGSWLTVV.

The chain couples TRBV29-1 to TRBJ1-1; weak D call: TRBD1 (5 bases). Germline V CDR1 and CDR2: SQVTM, ANQGSEA. V lost 5 bases to trimming and J lost 4 bases, with 11 bases between them. The CDR3 is 12 amino acids. Here the CDR3 reads CSVFPGGTEAFF. CDR3 coding DNA: TGCAGCGTTTTTCCGGGGGGCACTGAAGCTTTCTTT.